The TCR beta chain described here comes from a study of T cell responses to AZD1222 COVID-19 vaccine. Study observations and caveats: Samples come after the peak T cell response, not at day 14. Females outnumbered males among donors, who were mostly white British; clonal diversity was possibly underestimated. It was only a handful of AZD1222 recipients who were seropositive at baseline. After two AZD1222 doses, spike-specific TCR breadth and depth rose versus day 0.

Points on this clone: The antigen is unknown.

Profiled with immunoSEQ multiplex PCR; TCRdb holds only in-frame clones, not every one. This table holds some 150,000 clones, under 95% found once. The V gene's germline CDR1 is SGHNT and CDR2 YYREEE (reference sequence). Trimming cost V 3 bases and J 8 bases; bases outside gene matches: 7. The CDR3 sequence is 14 residues long. The V and J genes are TRBV5-4 and TRBJ2-1, with 8 bases that match TRBD2. This TCR came from an adult in good health. The sequencing here drew on peripheral blood, taken on day 0 of MenACWY control vaccination. This CDR3 is CASSSRLSGDEQFF. The CDR3 DNA reads TGTGCCAGCAGCTCAAGGCTTAGCGGGGATGAGCAGTTCTTC.